This T cell receptor beta chain was captured by sequencing in a study of blood T cells in healthy people across ages. Study outcomes and limitations: When set beside aged donors, long-lived donors presented more naive CD4+ cells and higher diversity. It was held that the diversity estimates obtained from one million T cells were underestimates.

This CDR3 region has 15 residues. CDR1 is DFQATT, CDR2 SNEGSKA, per germline (reference sequence). Trimming cost V 0 bases and J 3 bases; bases outside gene matches: 6. The second PCR ran about 7 to 12 cycles with a sample-barcoded 5' primer and J-beta primers. From the 5' RACE reads, TCRdb called clonotypes with MiXCR, one entry per CDR3 protein. The repertoire holds approximately 1.5 million distinct CDR3 sequences, with approximately 42% as singletons. With respect to this clonotype: Antigen unknown.

The V call is TRBV20-1, the J call TRBJ2-7; 9 nucleotides line up with TRBD1. The sample consisted of blood. The TCR sequence derives from a woman between 18 and 29 years old in good health. This chain's CDR3 is CSARDRRTGDYEQYF. The CDR3 nucleotides are TGCAGTGCTAGAGATAGGCGGACAGGGGACTACGAGCAGTACTTC.